This entry concerns a single TCR beta chain. The clone's antigen remains unknown. No qualities accompany the bases; no much larger clone lies one base away. Trimming removed 0 bases from V and 2 bases from J, leaving 5 bases between the germline ends. The CDR3 spans 14 residues, from the cysteine through the phenylalanine. Of the read, only the CDR3 DNA is kept; its 42 bases are in frame from base 1. CDR1 and CDR2 (SGHAT, FQNNGV) derive from the germline V gene. The immunoSEQ Assay, a bias-controlled multiplex PCR, was used to amplify TCRbeta CDR3 regions from genomic DNA. The study's processing was this. The number of nucleated cells in each sample was estimated from the amplification of reference gene primers within the assay. To quantify the absolute abundance of each unique TCRbeta CDR3 rearrangement, sequence reads were collapsed and filtered. For each sample, productive Simpson clonality was calculated by taking the square root of Simpson's diversity index across productive rearrangements. TCRdb's version of the immuneACCESS table is confined to in-frame rearrangements and falls short of the full clone set. An unresolved V gene accounts for under half of the shortfall where checked; the remainder is of unknown origin. V and J calls and clone size are as listed in that table; D and trimming were resolved from the DNA. This sample lists roughly 260,000 clones; approximately 91% were detected once. Together, the top ten hold 2.1% of the sample.

This sample stems from a study of blood T cell repertoires in COVID-19 (dated by TCRdb to between 2020 and 2021). Some background on the complete study: Samples covering the acute and convalescent phases of COVID-19 were provided by collaborators in the United States, Italy and Spain. The material from the prospective study consisted of cDNA or gDNA derived from T cells, B-cell-depleted T cells, or PBMCs. The sample metadata nearly always contained a de-identified subject ID, COVID-19 status, age in years and sex. Samples came from the ongoing ImmuneRACE study (first 160 participants) plus 1,254 subjects from 6 global collaborators. Where HLA class I and class II types were available, the types were taken from metadata supplied by the sample provider, not from assay-based typing. Subjects who had been exposed to COVID-19, were actively infected with it, or had recovered from it provided the deeply sampled blood TCRbeta repertoires that made up the dataset. A freely available public database, intended as a resource for researchers studying the immune response to SARS-CoV-2, is where the repertoires were released. Study-wide conclusions, independent of this receptor: Clinical and demographic metadata were provided uncurated, with the amount varying by source and participant.

A second Seattle source provided samples from volunteer blood donors who had recovered from COVID-19. Each collaborating institution followed its own protocols to collect whole blood in K2EDTA tubes. For TCRbeta analysis, collaborator samples were shipped as frozen whole blood, as isolated PBMCs, or as DNA extracted from either sample type. This sequence originates from a woman between 35 and 50 years old who had recovered from COVID-19. Sequencing used peripheral blood. The V gene is TRBV11-2 and the J gene is TRBJ1-3; the D gene is not confidently resolved. In nucleotide form, the sequence is TGTGCCAGCAGCTTAGAGAGGGCTGGAAACACCATATATTTT. Its protein reads: CASSLERAGNTIYF.